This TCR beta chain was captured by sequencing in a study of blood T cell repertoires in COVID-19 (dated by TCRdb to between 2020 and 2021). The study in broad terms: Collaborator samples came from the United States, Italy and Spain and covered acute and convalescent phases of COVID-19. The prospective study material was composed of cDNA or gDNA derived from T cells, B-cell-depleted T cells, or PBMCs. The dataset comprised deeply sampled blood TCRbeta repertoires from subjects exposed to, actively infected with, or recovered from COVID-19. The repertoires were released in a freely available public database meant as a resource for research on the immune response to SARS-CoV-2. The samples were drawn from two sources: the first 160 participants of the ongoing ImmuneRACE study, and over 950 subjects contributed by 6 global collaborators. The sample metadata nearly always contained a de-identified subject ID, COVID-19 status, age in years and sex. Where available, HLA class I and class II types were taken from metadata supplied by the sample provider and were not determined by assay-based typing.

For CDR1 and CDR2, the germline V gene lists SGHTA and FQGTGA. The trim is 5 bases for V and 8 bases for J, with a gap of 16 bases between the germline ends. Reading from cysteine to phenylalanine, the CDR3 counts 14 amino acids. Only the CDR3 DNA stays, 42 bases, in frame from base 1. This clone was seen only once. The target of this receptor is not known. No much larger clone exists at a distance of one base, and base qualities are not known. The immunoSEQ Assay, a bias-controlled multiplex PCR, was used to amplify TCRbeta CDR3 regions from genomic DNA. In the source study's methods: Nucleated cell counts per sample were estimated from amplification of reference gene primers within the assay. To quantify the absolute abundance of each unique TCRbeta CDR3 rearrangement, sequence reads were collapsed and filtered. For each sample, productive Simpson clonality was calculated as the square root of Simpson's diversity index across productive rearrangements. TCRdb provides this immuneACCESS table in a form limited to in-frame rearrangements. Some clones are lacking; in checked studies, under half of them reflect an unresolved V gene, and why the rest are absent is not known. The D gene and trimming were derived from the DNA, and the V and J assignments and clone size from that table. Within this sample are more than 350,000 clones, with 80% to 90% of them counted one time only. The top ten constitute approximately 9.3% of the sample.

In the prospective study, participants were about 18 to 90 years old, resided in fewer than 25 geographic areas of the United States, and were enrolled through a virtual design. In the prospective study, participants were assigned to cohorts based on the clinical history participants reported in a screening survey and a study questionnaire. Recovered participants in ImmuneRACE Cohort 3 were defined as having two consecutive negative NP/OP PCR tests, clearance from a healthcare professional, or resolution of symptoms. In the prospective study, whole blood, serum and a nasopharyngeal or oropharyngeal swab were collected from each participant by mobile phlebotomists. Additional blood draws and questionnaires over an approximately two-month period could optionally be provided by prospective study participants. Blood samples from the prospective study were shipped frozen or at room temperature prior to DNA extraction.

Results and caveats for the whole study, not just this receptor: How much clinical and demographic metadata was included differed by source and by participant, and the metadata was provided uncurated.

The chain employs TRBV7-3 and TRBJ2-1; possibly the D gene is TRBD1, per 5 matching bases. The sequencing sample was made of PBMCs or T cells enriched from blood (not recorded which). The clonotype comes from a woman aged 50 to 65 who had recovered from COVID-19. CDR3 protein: CASSLRQLDDEQFF. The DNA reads TGTGCCAGCAGCCTGAGACAGCTAGACGATGAGCAGTTCTTC.